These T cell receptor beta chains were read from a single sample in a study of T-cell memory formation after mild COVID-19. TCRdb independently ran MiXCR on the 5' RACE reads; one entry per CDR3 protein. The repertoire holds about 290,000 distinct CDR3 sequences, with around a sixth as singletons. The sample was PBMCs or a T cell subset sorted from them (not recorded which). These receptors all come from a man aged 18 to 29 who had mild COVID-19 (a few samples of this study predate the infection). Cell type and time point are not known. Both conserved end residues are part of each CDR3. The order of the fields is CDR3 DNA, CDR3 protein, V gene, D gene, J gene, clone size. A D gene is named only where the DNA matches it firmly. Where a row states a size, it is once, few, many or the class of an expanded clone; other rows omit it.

TGTGCCAGCAGTTACTCTTTGGCGATCACCCAGCATTTT CASSYSLAITQHF TRBV6-2/TRBV6-3 NA TRBJ1-5 many
TGTGCCAGCAGCCGAGAAGCAGGGGCCTATGGCTACACCTTC CASSREAGAYGYTF TRBV7-9 NA TRBJ1-2 few
TGTGCCTCGGGGGCAGATACGCAGTATTTT CASGADTQYF TRBV10-3 NA TRBJ2-3 NA
TGTGCCAGCAGCTTAGGTAGCGGGGGATTCACAGATACGCAGTATTTT CASSLGSGGFTDTQYF TRBV11-2 TRBD2 TRBJ2-3 NA
TGCAGTGCTAGGACAGACAGTAATTGGGACACTGAAGCTTTCTTT CSARTDSNWDTEAFF TRBV20-1 NA TRBJ1-1 NA
TGCGCCAGCAGAAGGGACATAAACTATGGCTACACCTTC CASRRDINYGYTF TRBV5-1 NA TRBJ1-2 NA
TGTGCCAGCAGTTACGAGGGGAGTCAGCCCCAGCATTTT CASSYEGSQPQHF TRBV6-6 NA TRBJ1-5 NA
TGTGCCAGCAGCGGCAGACAGGCCCGTAACACCGGGGAGCTGTTTTTT CASSGRQARNTGELFF TRBV7-8 NA TRBJ2-2 NA
TGTGCCAGCAGCTTTTGGAGCAATCAGCCCCAGCATTTT CASSFWSNQPQHF TRBV7-2 NA TRBJ1-5 few
TGTGCCAGCAGGGCCCTTTTCGGAGTTCAGGTCGGGGGGGAAGCTTTCTTT CASRALFGVQVGGEAFF TRBV6-6 NA TRBJ1-1 NA
TGTGCCAGCAGTTTTCTACCGAACACCGGGGAGCTGTTTTTT CASSFLPNTGELFF TRBV28 NA TRBJ2-2 few
TGTGCCTGGAGTGTGGGAGGTCGAGGCTACACCTTC CAWSVGGRGYTF TRBV30 NA TRBJ1-2 few
TGTGCCAGTAGCCTCGGACTGGTGAACCTTGAGACCCAGTACTTC CASSLGLVNLETQYF TRBV19 NA TRBJ2-5 few
TGCGCCAGCAGTGAGTCTTGGGAGCAGCCCCAGCATTTT CASSESWEQPQHF TRBV10-2 NA TRBJ1-5 NA
TGCGCCAGCAGCCATCCTGACCAAGAGACCCAGTACTTC CASSHPDQETQYF TRBV4-1 NA TRBJ2-5 many
TGCAGTGCGCGACCTCGCGGGGACCTAAGCTATGGCTACACCTTC CSARPRGDLSYGYTF TRBV20-1 NA TRBJ1-2 NA
TGCAGTGCTAGACTTGGGATAGAGACCCAGTACTTC CSARLGIETQYF TRBV20-1 NA TRBJ2-5 once
TGTGCCACCAGCAGAGATCTACTAGGTCTCCAAGAGACCCAGTACTTC CATSRDLLGLQETQYF TRBV15 NA TRBJ2-5 NA
TGTGCCAGCAGCTTTCGTCTAAGAACTAATGAAAAACTGTTTTTT CASSFRLRTNEKLFF TRBV5-6 NA TRBJ1-4 few
TGTGCCTGGAGCCGACAGGGCTACGGGGAGCTGTTTTTT CAWSRQGYGELFF TRBV30 TRBD1 TRBJ2-2 NA
TGTGCCAGTAGTACGACCCGGACAGATCCCCCGCATTTT CASSTTRTDPPHF TRBV19 NA TRBJ1-5 many
TGTGCCAGCAGTCCCGGACAGGGGCTACGAGAGACCCAGTACTTC CASSPGQGLRETQYF TRBV7-9 TRBD1 TRBJ2-5 few
TGTGCCAGCAGTTCGGTGTCGGGGGAACTGTTTTTT CASSSVSGELFF TRBV12-3/TRBV12-4 NA TRBJ1-4 NA
TGTGCCAGCAGCTTAGCGGTTCAGGCATCAATCTATGGCTACACTTTC CASSLAVQASIYGYTF TRBV7-2 NA TRBJ1-2 few
TGTGCCAGCAGGCTCGGGGGGGCCGGTGGAGATACGCAGTATTTT CASRLGGAGGDTQYF TRBV7-2 TRBD2 TRBJ2-3 few
TGTGCCAGCAGCTCGGATCCGACCGGGTTGGAAAAACTGTTTTTT CASSSDPTGLEKLFF TRBV11-2 NA TRBJ1-4 few
TGTGCCAGCAGCTCAGGGACAGGGGGTTCACCCCTCCACTTT CASSSGTGGSPLHF TRBV7-3 TRBD1 TRBJ1-6 NA
TGTGCCAGCAGTCGACTAGCGGGGGGGCTGGATACGCAGTATTTT CASSRLAGGLDTQYF TRBV6-5 TRBD2 TRBJ2-3 NA
TGTGCCAGCACCAAGGTTTCAGGGGCTCTGAACACCGGGGAGCTGTTTTTT CASTKVSGALNTGELFF TRBV6-6 NA TRBJ2-2 few
TGCGCCAGCAGCTCTAACAGGGGCGGGTCAAGACAGCCCCAGCATTTT CASSSNRGGSRQPQHF TRBV4-1 TRBD1 TRBJ1-5 few
TGTGCCTGGAGTCTTACCGCCGGGATTCCGGGCAATGAGCAGTTCTTC CAWSLTAGIPGNEQFF TRBV30 NA TRBJ2-1 NA
TGTGCCAGCAGTCCCTACAGCTCCTACAATGAGCAGTTCTTC CASSPYSSYNEQFF TRBV7-2 NA TRBJ2-1 few
TGTGCCAGCGGGGTTTGGGGGGGACTACGCACAGATACGCAGTATTTT CASGVWGGLRTDTQYF TRBV12-3/TRBV12-4 TRBD2 TRBJ2-3 NA
TGTGCCAGCAATTCAGCGGTGGGGAAGACCCAGTACTTC CASNSAVGKTQYF TRBV6-2/TRBV6-3 NA TRBJ2-5 NA
TGCGCCAGCAGCTTGGCCGGGACAGGGGGGGAAGGCTACACCTTC CASSLAGTGGEGYTF TRBV5-1 TRBD1 TRBJ1-2 NA
TGTGCCAGCAGACCTCGGCTTGAGTCCCAGGGGCTGTTTTTT CASRPRLESQGLFF TRBV2 NA TRBJ2-2 few
TGTGCCAGCAGCTTAGAGCCAAGAACCGAGCAGTACTTC CASSLEPRTEQYF TRBV7-9 NA TRBJ2-7 NA
TGTGCCAGCAGTCACGGACTAGCGGGGGTTTCCACAGATACGCAGTATTTT CASSHGLAGVSTDTQYF TRBV6-5 TRBD2 TRBJ2-3 few
TGCGCCAGCAGCCACTTAATCCAGGGAACTGACCAGCCCCAGCATTTT CASSHLIQGTDQPQHF TRBV4-1 NA TRBJ1-5 NA
TGCGCCAGCAGCGAGGCTAGCGGGGGGTCCTCCTACAATGAGCAGTTCTTC CASSEASGGSSYNEQFF TRBV5-1 TRBD2 TRBJ2-1 NA
TGTGCCAGCAGCCGGGACAGGGTGTACTACAATGAGCAGTTCTTC CASSRDRVYYNEQFF TRBV7-2 TRBD1 TRBJ2-1 NA
TGTGCCAGCAGTGTGAGAGAGCGAAATTCACCCCTCCACTTT CASSVRERNSPLHF TRBV2 NA TRBJ1-6 few
TGCAGTGCTGAGGTTCAGGGGGCCGGCTATGGCTACACCTTC CSAEVQGAGYGYTF TRBV20-1 TRBD1 TRBJ1-2 NA
TGCGCCAGCAGCTTGGCGGCGAACAGGGAGTACGAGCAGTACTTC CASSLAANREYEQYF TRBV5-1 NA TRBJ2-7 few
TGTGCCAGCAGCTACGGGACACTCCTTTACGAGCAGTACTTC CASSYGTLLYEQYF TRBV5-6 NA TRBJ2-7 NA
TGTGCCAGCAGTGAAGAGCGGGGGGAGACCCAGTACTTC CASSEERGETQYF TRBV2 TRBD2 TRBJ2-5 many
TGCGCCAGCAGCTTGACAAGCTCGAACACTGAAGCTTTCTTT CASSLTSSNTEAFF TRBV5-1 NA TRBJ1-1 few
TGTGCCAGCAGCATCCTGACTAGCCGTCTTGAGACCCAGTACTTC CASSILTSRLETQYF TRBV7-2 TRBD2 TRBJ2-5 NA
TGTGCCAGCAGCGCGCACCACAATGAGCAGTTCTTC CASSAHHNEQFF TRBV9 NA TRBJ2-1 few
TGTGCCACCAGTGATAGCGGGGGCTACAATGAGCAGTTCTTC CATSDSGGYNEQFF TRBV24-1 TRBD2 TRBJ2-1 NA
TGCGCCAGCAGCCTTTGGGGGGCGGCCACCGGGGAGCTGTTTTTT CASSLWGAATGELFF TRBV4-1 NA TRBJ2-2 NA
TGTGCCAGCAGTCGGGACAGCTTTTGGGAGACCCAGTACTTC CASSRDSFWETQYF TRBV28 TRBD1 TRBJ2-5 few
TGTGCCAGCAGCTGGGCACAGGGTACCCCACCAGTGGCCATATATTTT CASSWAQGTPPVAIYF TRBV7-2 NA TRBJ1-3 many
TGTGCCAGCTCACCACAGGGAGCGTTCTCGGGCAGCGGGGCCAACGTCCTGACTTTC CASSPQGAFSGSGANVLTF TRBV18 NA TRBJ2-6 NA
TGTGCCAGCAGCCACGCCCCGGCCCAGGGCATACACGATGAGCAGTTCTTC CASSHAPAQGIHDEQFF TRBV7-9 NA TRBJ2-1 few
TGTGCCAGCAGCTTATTGAGGGTAGGGCTGAACACTGAAGCTTTCTTT CASSLLRVGLNTEAFF TRBV5-6 NA TRBJ1-1 NA